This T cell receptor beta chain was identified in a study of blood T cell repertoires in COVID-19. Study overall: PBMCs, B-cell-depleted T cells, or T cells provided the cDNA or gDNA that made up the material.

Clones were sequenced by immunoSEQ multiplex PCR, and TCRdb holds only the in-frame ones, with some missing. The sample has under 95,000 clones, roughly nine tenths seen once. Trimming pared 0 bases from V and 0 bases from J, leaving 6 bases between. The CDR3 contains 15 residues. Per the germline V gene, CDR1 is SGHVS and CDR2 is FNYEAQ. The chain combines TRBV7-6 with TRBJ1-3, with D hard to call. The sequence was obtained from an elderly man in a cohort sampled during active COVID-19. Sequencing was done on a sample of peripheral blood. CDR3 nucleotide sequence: TGTGCCAGCAGCTTAGCGCTAGTCTCTGGAAACACCATATATTTT. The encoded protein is CASSLALVSGNTIYF.